This note documents a single TCR beta chain sequence. A few counts support this clone. This receptor's antigen is unknown. The record has no base qualities; no much larger clone is one base away. TRB sequencing used genomic DNA with the immunoSEQ assay at survey resolution or the hsTCRB kit. The authors' analysis ran thus. Initial read processing used immunoSEQ software, and repertoire analyses used the LymphoSeq R package. Clonality was calculated as 1 minus normalized Shannon entropy, and the Gini coefficient was also calculated for each TRB dataset. To infer phenotypes in unsorted samples, TRB sequences from sorted subsets of the recipient or donor were mapped onto unsorted samples from the same recipient. TCRdb took this table from immuneACCESS and kept in-frame rearrangements with V and J called. Such tables lack part of the clones; where checked against another copy, unresolved V genes explain under half of the gap, and the rest is unexplained. V, J and clone size derive from that table, while D and trimming were established from the DNA sequence. Recorded for this sample are 9,500 to 15,000 clones; 2% to 2.5% of them occurred a single time. The top ten clones comprise roughly a sixth of the sample.

This entry is derived from a study of T cells after posttransplantation cyclophosphamide (dated by TCRdb to between 2015 and 2016). At the level of the whole study: Using TRB sequencing, the study followed how the T cell repertoire reconstituted after myeloablative bone marrow transplantation in which posttransplantation cyclophosphamide served as GVHD prophylaxis. Antigen receptor sequencing was done on samples from about 34 PTCy-treated patients and from over 15 related bone marrow donors of those patients. TRA and TRB clonality were tightly correlated in several samples, so subsequent TCR analyses focused on TRB only. Blood from all 35 or so PTCy patients with 1-year posttransplant specimens was subjected to TRB sequencing. Public TRB sequences were searched against a database of over 3,000 sequences associated with responses to pathogens, tumor antigens, self-antigens and alloantigens. Up to roughly 3 additional blood samples from 2 to 5.2 years after transplant were also TRB-sequenced in 3 patients, as was pretransplant blood from several patients.

Paper-wide results and their limitations: Donor-recipient similarity was low at 1-2 months but increased during the first year, and donor CD8+ memory clones often dominated later blood repertoires. The TRB repertoires of T cells infiltrating skin or GI tract showed only limited overlap with the TRB repertoires of T cells in blood. Across a few dozen patients, TRB clonality was highly associated with recipient CMV seropositivity and CMV reactivation, and diversity in PTCy patients was similar to diversity in CNI/methotrexate controls.

Reading the label with the study, this specimen's treatment or condition is: high-dose cyclophosphamide on days +3 and +4 as single-agent GVHD prophylaxis. For conditioning, the PTCy patients got busulfan and fludarabine, then a related or unrelated marrow graft, followed by cyclophosphamide on days +3 and +4. The PTCy-treated patients were drawn from a prospective, multi-institutional clinical trial. Mononuclear cells from peripheral blood and bone marrow were separated by Ficoll-Hypaque density centrifugation and then cryopreserved. Sequences were derived from PBMCs, sampled after allogeneic stem cell transplant with posttransplant cyclophosphamide. The TCR originated in a young adult male patient who received an allogeneic stem cell transplant from a related donor, was CMV-positive, and had no GVHD. Because of the transplant, the T cells may be the graft donor's rather than the patient's own.

The nucleotide sequence reads as follows: TGTGCCAGCACTCCGCGGGGGGTCGGTCAGGATACGCAGTATTTT. Translation gives CASTPRGVGQDTQYF. The chain is assembled from TRBV2 and TRBJ2-3; a stretch of 8 junction bases matches TRBD2. The germline V gene yields SNHLY for CDR1 and FYNNEI for CDR2. The CDR3 has 15 amino acids, counting the end cysteine and phenylalanine. Only the CDR3 DNA stays, 45 bases, in frame from base 1. Trimming removed 7 bases from V and 6 bases from J; the gene matches leave 12 bases unexplained.